This T cell receptor beta chain was sequenced in a study of Ad26.COV2.S vaccination and SARS-CoV-2 variants. Study details: Intramuscular Ad26.COV2.S doses were given once or twice, 56 days apart. Points from the study as a whole: Vaccinated individuals (as opposed to placebo recipients) had higher spike-specific TCR breadth. For non-spike TCRs, breadth in vaccine recipients resembled that in placebo recipients.

The V gene's germline CDR1 is SQVTM and CDR2 ANQGSEA. V lost 6 bases and J 2 bases, leaving 4 bases between the germline ends. This CDR3 contains 10 residues. Assay used: immunoSEQ multiplex PCR; TCRdb lists only in-frame clones, some missing. The sample includes 410,000 or so clones, about nine tenths of them seen just once. On this clone: Antigen specificity is unknown.

As for treatment: roughly 20 received Ad26.COV2.S at low or high dose, single or two shots; about 5 received placebo; per-sample allocation not given. At day 63 after the first vaccine or placebo injection, samples were drawn. The donor's status was that of an adult aged 18-55 years in Boston. The material sequenced was peripheral blood, taken in a trial of Ad26.COV2.S vaccine versus placebo. The chain combines TRBV29-1 with TRBJ1-1; D is unclear. The sequence derives from a person between 18 and 65 years old who received the Ad26.COV2.S COVID-19 vaccine or a placebo. CDR3 nucleotides: TGCAGCGTCAGTAACACTGAAGCTTTCTTT. This codes for CSVSNTEAFF. The full variable domain, with the rest looked up from reference TRBV29-1 and TRBJ1-1, is SAVISQKPSRDICQRGTSLTIQCQVDSQVTMMFWYRQQPGQSLTLIATANQGSEATYESGFVIDKFPISRPNLTFSTLTVSNMSPEDSSIYLCSVSNTEAFFGQGTRLTVV.